This T cell receptor beta chain comes out of a study of OX40 agonist ivuxolimab in advanced cancers. Study-level information: Recorded diagnoses for dose-escalation patients were hepatocellular carcinoma, melanoma, renal cell or head and neck cancer. Of the participants, approximately 38% had some prior anti-PD-1, anti-PD-L1 or anti-CTLA-4 therapy, which was allowed.

Germline trimming cut 8 bases from V and 3 bases from J; bases unmatched to any gene: 11. The CDR3 runs to 14 residues. Germline CDR1 reads SQVTM; CDR2 reads ANQGSEA. Only in-frame clones appear in the TCRdb table, and some are missing; sequencing was by immunoSEQ multiplex PCR. Among tens of thousands of clones listed, roughly 94% were seen once. Sequenced here: CD4+ or CD8+ T cells sorted from blood, sampled in a trial of the OX40 agonist ivuxolimab. This clonotype was sampled from an adult with an advanced solid tumor such as melanoma, head and neck, liver or kidney cancer. The J gene is TRBJ2-3, the V gene TRBV29-1; 7 nucleotides match TRBD1. CDR3 sequence (DNA): TGCAGCACCAAGACAGGGTTCGGGACAGATACGCAGTATTTT. Its translation: CSTKTGFGTDTQYF.